This T cell receptor (beta chain) was obtained from a study of patients and donors after allogeneic stem cell transplantation. V was clipped by 8 bases and J by 7 bases; unmatched bases: 6. CDR1 is SNHLY, CDR2 FYNNEI, per germline. This CDR3 has 12 amino acids. A single record per CDR3 protein comes from TCRdb applying MiXCR to the RT-PCR reads. Of roughly 940,000 distinct CDR3 sequences in the sample, 18% were seen once. The TCR sequence derives from a human donor who was either an allogeneic HSCT recipient or a stem cell or donor lymphocyte infusion donor (not recorded which). It is not recorded whose cells these are; they may come from a transplant donor. Material: blood, either unsorted or a sorted T cell fraction (not recorded which). The genes are TRBV2 and TRBJ1-2; 8 bases agree with TRBD1. CDR3 nucleotides: TGTGCCAGCCCGCAGGGGGCAGGTGGCTACACCTTC. It yields the protein CASPQGAGGYTF. The complete variable domain, with remaining parts taken from reference TRBV2 and TRBJ1-2, reads EPEVTQTPSHQVTQMGQEVILRCVPISNHLYFYWYRQILGQKVEFLVSFYNNEISEKSEIFDDQFSVERPDGSNFTLKIRSTKLEDSAMYFCASPQGAGGYTFGSGTRLTVV.